The 5 T cell receptor beta chains given below trace back to one sample, sequenced in a study of T cell clonality in common variable immunodeficiency. Clones were read by immunoSEQ multiplex PCR, and TCRdb kept only the in-frame ones, dropping some. This repertoire holds fewer than 70,000 clones, and none appear only once. What was sequenced was peripheral blood mononuclear cells. These receptors were collected from a person aged 18 to 70 in good health.

In its sample, this clone was seen many times. The CDR3 goes on 3 residues after the read ends, and that part is filled in from the germline J gene. The V gene is TRBV5-1, the J gene TRBJ2-1; 9 bases map to TRBD2. After removal of 0 bases from V and 5 bases from J, the junction contained 9 bases not matched to a gene. The germline CDR1 and CDR2 sequences are SGHRS and YFSETQ. The CDR3 loop spans 17 amino acids. CDR3 residues: CASSLVGAGGVDNEQFF. Incomplete CDR3 DNA: TGCGCCAGCAGCTTGGTCGGCGCGGGGGGGGTAGACAATGAG.

This clone appeared many times. CDR3 DNA, as far as it was read: TGTGCCAGCAGCGTACCGAATGGGACAGGGATGGAGTGGACAGATACG. It yields the protein CASSVPNGTGMEWTDT. The complete CDR3 protein is CASSVPNGTGMEWTDTQYF. The chain joins TRBV9 to TRBJ2-3, with 9 bases lining up with TRBD1. From the germline J gene comes the end of the CDR3, since the read stops 3 residues before it. Trimming cost V 1 base and J 3 bases; bases outside gene matches: 15. The CDR3 is 19 residues long. CDR1 and CDR2 from the germline V gene are SGDLS and YYNGEE.

This clone was counted many times. The read stops 3 residues short of the end of the CDR3; the missing end is completed from the germline J gene. This chain uses TRBV11-3 with TRBJ2-3, with TRBD2 matching 10 bases. CDR3 size: 15 residues. With V trimmed by 3 bases and J by 2 bases, 2 bases remained unmatched. Germline lookup yields CDR1 SGHNT and CDR2 YENEEA. The CDR3 loop is CASSFTSGVTDTQYF. Incomplete CDR3 DNA: TGTGCCAGCAGCTTTACTAGCGGGGTCACAGATACG. Looking up the rest from reference TRBV11-3 and TRBJ2-3 gives the full variable domain: EAGVVQSPRYKIIEKKQPVAFWCNPISGHNTLYWYLQNLGQGPELLIRYENEEAVDDSQLPKDRFSAERLKGVDSTLKIQPAELGDSAVYLCASSFTSGVTDTQYFGPGTRLTVL.

This clone has at least ten counts. The read finishes 3 residues shy of the CDR3 end, and the germline J gene is used to complete it. V usage is TRBV4-1 and J usage is TRBJ2-6; the match to TRBD1 covers 9 bases. The CDR3 is 18 amino acids. Germline V gene data show CDR1 as MGHRA and CDR2 as YSYEKL. The V segment lost 3 bases and the J segment 0 bases; nucleotides outside the gene matches: 6. CDR3 in amino acids: CASSQGQGPTSGANVLTF. Incomplete CDR3 DNA: TGCGCCAGCAGCCAGGGACAGGGACCCACCTCTGGGGCCAACGTC.

The sample holds many counts of this clone. The covered CDR3 bases are TGTGCCAGCAGCCAAGTCGGCGGCAGGGGCACAGATACG. This gives the protein CASSQVGGRGTDT. Given in full, the CDR3 is CASSQVGGRGTDTQYF. The genes are TRBV14 and TRBJ2-3; tentative D call: TRBD1 (5 bases). The read halts 3 residues ahead of the CDR3 end, with the missing end drawn from the germline J gene. Trimming pared 1 base from V and 1 base from J, leaving 12 bases between. The germline CDR1 and CDR2 sequences are SGHDN and FVKESK. There are 16 residues in the CDR3. Together with reference TRBV14 and TRBJ2-3, the CDR3 gives the full variable domain: EAGVTQFPSHSVIEKGQTVTLRCDPISGHDNLYWYRRVMGKEIKFLLHFVKESKQDESGMPNNRFLAERTGGTYSTLKVQPAELEDSGVYFCASSQVGGRGTDTQYFGPGTRLTVL.